This TCR beta chain was sequenced for a study of OX40 agonist ivuxolimab in advanced cancers. Regarding the study in general: Ivuxolimab, which targeted the costimulatory receptor OX40 (CD134), was an agonistic, fully human IgG2 monoclonal antibody. Intravenous ivuxolimab was administered to patients every 2 weeks at six dose levels: 0.01, 0.1, 0.3, 1.5, 3 and 10 mg/kg. Of the approximately 54 patients in dose escalation, about 20 had hepatocellular carcinoma, some 15 had melanoma, 9 had renal cell carcinoma and 9 had head and neck cancer. The dose-escalation cohort was about 83% male with a mean age of roughly 60 years, ranging from roughly 23 to 90. Patients were allowed to have had prior anti-PD-1, anti-PD-L1 or anti-CTLA-4 therapy, and more than 35% of the dose-escalation patients had been treated with checkpoint inhibitors. Partial responses were achieved by three dose-escalation patients, of whom one had hepatocellular carcinoma and two had cutaneous melanoma. The point of sequencing TCRbeta in the periphery was to test whether ivuxolimab changed TCR sequence diversity and drove clonal T-cell expansion. The monotherapy dose-escalation portion (N ≈ 55 patients) of the phase I ivuxolimab trial is reported in the paper.

Patients with autoimmune disease history or receiving systemic immunosuppression were excluded from the trial. In every dose cohort, peripheral blood was drawn for TCR sequencing at baseline, cycle 4 day 1, and cycle 7 day 1. The samples were taken from a phase I, first-in-human, multicenter, open-label dose-escalation trial of ivuxolimab. Adults with locally advanced or metastatic melanoma, renal cell, hepatocellular, or head and neck squamous cell carcinoma were enrolled in the trial. Before TCR sequencing, CD4+ and CD8+ T cells were separately sorted from peripheral blood. This clone occurred once. This clone's antigen is unknown. Qualities for individual bases were not recorded, and no much larger clone is one base off. Genomic DNA was extracted from sorted cells for sequencing of the TCRbeta CDR3 region. The immunoSEQ Assay was used to sequence the TCRbeta CDR3 regions. The source is immuneACCESS, and TCRdb retained only in-frame sequences with V and J called. Part of the clones is not carried over; for the studies checked, unresolved V genes explain less than half of this, and the remainder is unexplained. Across this sample there are some 57,000 clones, with about nine tenths seen only once. 0.9% to 1.2% of the sample lies in the top ten.

Results and caveats for the whole study, not just this receptor: At doses of 0.1 to 3.0 mg/kg, clonal expansion of both CD4+ and CD8+ T cells in blood was seen between baseline and week 6. Low levels of normalized T-cell clonal expansion were also shown by some nonresponding patients. On average, CD8+ T cells showed more expanded clones than CD4+ T cells after ivuxolimab. Partial responders in the 0.1-3.0 mg/kg groups had among the lowest normalized peripheral clonal expansion, especially among CD8+ T cells. The antigen specificity of the peripheral T cells that underwent clonal expansion was not determined.

The input for sequencing was CD4+ or CD8+ T cells sorted from blood, taken in a trial of the OX40 agonist ivuxolimab. The receptor comes from an adult with an advanced solid tumor such as melanoma, head and neck, liver or kidney cancer.

The nucleotide sequence reads as follows: TGTGCCAGCAGTGAAGTCCGCGGTATTAATGAAAAACTGTTTTTT. It translates to CASSEVRGINEKLFF. The chain is assembled from TRBV6-1 and TRBJ1-4; the D gene assignment is ambiguous. From the germline V gene, CDR1 is MNHNS and CDR2 is SASEGT. The CDR3 numbers 15 residues from cysteine through phenylalanine. Kept here is only the CDR3 DNA, which spans 45 bases and is read in frame from base 1. Trimming at the junction amounts to 1 base on V and 4 bases on J, and the germline ends lie 10 bases apart.